The sequence of this T cell receptor (beta chain) was determined in a study of T and B cells in COVID-19 patients. Overall study: Peripheral blood came from COVID-19 patients with active infection or after recovery. The recovered patients had mostly mild to moderate COVID-19 with outpatient management. Study-wide findings and caveats: Clonality of TRB repertoires was high in active COVID-19; recovery brought above-healthy diversity and richness.

TRB rearrangements were amplified by multiplex PCR with BIOMED2 TRB-A/B primers. One entry per CDR3 protein results from TCRdb running MiXCR on the multiplex PCR reads. The sample records around 20,000 distinct CDR3 sequences, around 28% being singletons. Blood genomic DNA input for TRB amplification was roughly 250-550 ng. In regard to this clonotype: Its antigen is still unknown.

The CDR3 totals 16 residues. Germline loops: CDR1 SEHNR, CDR2 FQNEAQ (reference sequence). Trimming at V came to 1 base and at J to 7 bases, leaving 12 bases not matched to a gene. Sequenced: blood. The V call is TRBV7-9, the J call TRBJ2-7; TRBD2 matches 8 bases. This clonotype was sampled from a human donor who had recovered from COVID-19. The CDR3: CASSLGGLAGGGEQYF. The CDR3 DNA reads as TGTGCCAGCAGCTTAGGAGGATTGGCGGGAGGTGGGGAGCAGTACTTC.